These 23 T cell receptor beta chains originate from one sample sequenced in a study of OX40 agonist ivuxolimab in advanced cancers. Data came from immunoSEQ multiplex PCR; TCRdb stores just in-frame clones and leaves some out. The profile shows tens of thousands of clones, approximately 90% of them singletons. Source: CD4+ or CD8+ T cells sorted from blood, taken in a trial of the OX40 agonist ivuxolimab. These receptors all come from an adult with an advanced solid tumor such as melanoma, head and neck, liver or kidney cancer.

As to this clone: Other nucleotide sequences from this sample produce the same CDR3. The V gene is TRBV5-4, the J gene TRBJ1-6; D possibly corresponds to TRBD1 (5 bases). Trimming took 3 bases from V and 2 from J, leaving 15 bases between them. CDR1 and CDR2 (germline): SGHNT, YYREEE (reference sequence). The CDR3 contains 17 residues. CDR3: CASSSQGAVAYNSPLHF. CDR3 in DNA: TGTGCCAGCAGCTCCCAAGGGGCGGTAGCCTATAATTCACCCCTCCACTTT.

This chain uses TRBV27 with TRBJ1-2; TRBD1 might be the D (6 bases). The CDR3 spans 14 residues. The germline V gene encodes CDR1 MNHEY and CDR2 SMNVEV (reference sequence). V was shortened by 5 bases and J by 4 bases, with 14 bases between the two germline ends. In DNA form, the CDR3 reads TGTGCCAGCAGTCCTATCGACAGGTCCTATGGCTACACCTTC. Protein: CASSPIDRSYGYTF.

In this sample, this clone turned up once. The chain couples TRBV19 to TRBJ2-6; D unresolved. V lost 7 bases to trimming and J lost 0 bases, with 7 bases between them. This CDR3 is 14 amino acids long. Germline V CDR1 and CDR2: LNHDA, SQIVND (reference sequence). CDR3 nucleotide sequence: TGTGCCAGTAACCCGATCTCTGGGGCCAACGTCCTGACTTTC. Its translation is CASNPISGANVLTF.

The rearrangement joins TRBV9 to TRBJ1-4, with a tentative D call TRBD1 (5 bases). Trimming removed 0 bases at V and 4 bases at J, with 10 bases between. Germline V gene data show CDR1 as SGDLS and CDR2 as YYNGEE. The CDR3 spans 15 residues. In nucleotides, the CDR3 is TGTGCCAGCAGCGTAGACGGGACCCTTAATGAAAAACTGTTTTTT. It is translated as CASSVDGTLNEKLFF. Together with reference TRBV9 and TRBJ1-4, the CDR3 gives the full variable domain: DSGVTQTPKHLITATGQRVTLRCSPRSGDLSVYWYQQSLDQGLQFLIQYYNGEERAKGNILERFSAQQFPDLHSELNLSSLELGDSALYFCASSVDGTLNEKLFFGSGTQLSVL.

This clone was observed a single time. The V gene is TRBV7-2, the J gene TRBJ1-2; D call uncertain. The CDR3 is 16 residues long. Germline V lookup: CDR1 SGHTA, CDR2 FQGNSA. The germline V and J ends were trimmed by 5 bases and 0 bases, with 16 bases remaining between them. CDR3 sequence reads: CASSPLASVANYGYTF. The CDR3, as DNA: TGTGCCAGCAGCCCATTAGCCAGTGTAGCTAACTATGGCTACACCTTC.

The chain links TRBV7-3 to TRBJ2-1; 10 bases fit TRBD2. Germline assignment: CDR1 SGHTA and CDR2 FQGTGA. Unmatched junction bases numbered 6, after V lost 2 bases and J lost 5 bases. The CDR3 runs 16 residues. The CDR3 nucleotides read TGTGCCAGCAGCTTATTGAGCGGGAGGGGGAACAATGAGCAGTTCTTC. Translated: CASSLLSGRGNNEQFF.

The V call is TRBV4-3, the J call TRBJ1-2, with a weak D call TRBD1 (5 bases). The CDR3 is made up of 15 amino acids. V lost 0 bases to trimming and J lost 4 bases, with 12 bases between them. CDR1 is LGHNA and CDR2 is YSLEER in the germline V gene. The CDR3 DNA is TGCGCCAGCAGCCAAGATGGGGGTGCCTCCTATGGCTACACCTTC. Amino acids: CASSQDGGASYGYTF.

The rearrangement joins TRBV6-5 to TRBJ1-5, with a weak D call TRBD1 (5 bases). The CDR3 has 13 residues. Germline CDR1 and CDR2: MNHEY and SVGAGI. Trimming took off 6 bases at V and 3 bases at J, with 9 bases between the two ends. This CDR3 is CASRDTVNQPQHF. CDR3 nucleotides: TGTGCCAGCAGGGACACTGTCAATCAGCCCCAGCATTTT.

The gene calls are TRBV27 and TRBJ1-4; D gene uncertain. Per germline, CDR1 MNHEY and CDR2 SMNVEV (reference sequence). The CDR3 is 15 amino acids. The V gene lost 5 bases and the J gene lost 6 bases, with 16 bases spanning the gap. The CDR3 sequence is CASSPTRLVHEKLFF. CDR3 sequence (DNA): TGTGCCAGCAGTCCCACCCGACTCGTTCATGAAAAACTGTTTTTT. The variable domain in full, completed from reference TRBV27 and TRBJ1-4, reads EAQVTQNPRYLITVTGKKLTVTCSQNMNHEYMSWYRQDPGLGLRQIYYSMNVEVTDKGDVPEGYKVSRKEKRNFPLILESPSPNQTSLYFCASSPTRLVHEKLFFGSGTQLSVL.

V and J are TRBV6-5 and TRBJ2-7, with 7 bases that match TRBD1. J was trimmed by 1 base and V by 2 bases; bases with no gene match: 2. CDR1 and CDR2 (germline): MNHEY, SVGAGI. This CDR3 is 14 amino acids long. The CDR3 coding sequence is TGTGCCAGCAGTTACGGACAGGTATCCTACGAGCAGTACTTC. Translation: CASSYGQVSYEQYF.

The J gene is TRBJ1-1, the V gene TRBV6-1; possible D gene TRBD1, 6 bases. The CDR3 covers 16 residues. In germline, CDR1 is MNHNS, CDR2 SASEGT. Between the trimmed V and J ends, which lost 2 bases and 2 bases, there was a span of 15 bases. CDR3 amino acids: CASSEPPAGVNTEAFF. As DNA, the CDR3 is TGTGCCAGCAGTGAACCCCCAGCAGGGGTTAACACTGAAGCTTTCTTT.

A note on this clone: One junction end does not reproduce the germline sequence, and a read error may be involved. The chain recombines TRBV7-7 with TRBJ2-7; D is unresolved. CDR1 SSHAT and CDR2 FNYEAQ come from the germline V gene (reference sequence). The CDR3 is 10 amino acids. CDR3 in amino acids: CASTIYEQYF. CDR3 nucleotide sequence: TGTGCTAGCACCATCTACGAGCAGTACTTC.

V usage is TRBV4-1 and J usage is TRBJ1-6; D might be TRBD1 (5 bases). Between the trimmed V and J ends, which lost 0 bases and 6 bases, there was a span of 12 bases. CDR1 and CDR2 (germline): MGHRA, YSYEKL. CDR3 length equals 16 residues. The CDR3 protein is CASSQDQGDVNSPLHF. Written as DNA, the CDR3 is TGCGCCAGCAGCCAAGATCAGGGTGATGTTAATTCACCCCTCCACTTT.

This chain connects TRBV5-1 to TRBJ2-1; tentatively, D is TRBD2 (6 bases). V was clipped by 5 bases and J by 6 bases, with 12 bases between them. CDR1 and CDR2 (germline): SGHRS, YFSETQ. This CDR3 is built from 13 residues. The CDR3 DNA sequence: TGCGCCAGCAGTCTTGGAGGGGCCAATGAGCAGTTCTTC. As protein: CASSLGGANEQFF.

Here the CDR3 DNA reads TGTGCCAGCAGCCAAGAATCGGTAGGCGGCTACACCTTC. It is translated as CASSQESVGGYTF. This chain joins TRBV4-2 and TRBJ1-2; D gene unclear. The CDR3 has 13 residues. Germline V lookup: CDR1 LGHNA, CDR2 YNFKEQ. V gave up 0 bases and J gave up 8 bases, with 10 bases separating them.

The V call is TRBV28, the J call TRBJ2-2; D not resolved. The CDR3 sequence is 14 residues long. CDR1 MDHEN and CDR2 SYDVKM come from the germline V gene. Trimming pared 1 base from V and 1 base from J, leaving 4 bases between. The CDR3 here is CASSLSENTGELFF. CDR3 DNA: TGTGCCAGCAGTTTATCAGAGAACACCGGGGAGCTGTTTTTT.

The chain has TRBV4-3 and TRBJ1-1, with D possibly matching TRBD1 (6 bases). Looked up from germline, CDR1 is LGHNA and CDR2 is YSLEER. The CDR3 is made up of 13 amino acids. The V end was cut by 4 bases, the J end by 5 bases, with 11 bases between. CDR3 in amino acids: CASSPYRETEAFF. CDR3 sequence (DNA): TGCGCCAGCAGCCCCTACAGGGAGACTGAAGCTTTCTTT.

V and J are TRBV5-4 and TRBJ1-1; no definite D call. Trimming took 2 bases from V and 4 from J, leaving 6 bases between them. This CDR3 spans 12 amino acids. Germline lookup yields CDR1 SGHNT and CDR2 YYREEE (reference sequence). The CDR3 DNA sequence: TGTGCCAGCAGCTTCGGCGGCACTGAAGCTTTCTTT. Protein product: CASSFGGTEAFF.

This chain joins TRBV28 and TRBJ2-1; TRBD2 aligns across 9 bases. Trimming at V came to 3 bases and at J to 8 bases, leaving 5 bases not matched to a gene. CDR3 length: 14 residues. Germline-derived CDR1 and CDR2 are MDHEN and SYDVKM. The CDR3 loop reads CASSLGGRADEQFF. CDR3 sequence (DNA): TGTGCCAGCAGTTTGGGCGGGAGGGCCGATGAGCAGTTCTTC.

This chain joins TRBV7-9 and TRBJ2-7, with D unclear. The CDR3 has 16 amino acids. V lost 5 bases to trimming and J lost 2 bases, with 19 bases between them. Germline lookup yields CDR1 SEHNR and CDR2 FQNEAQ (reference sequence). CDR3 sequence (DNA): TGTGCCAGCAGCCCAATCCGAGGAAGGCCCCCCTACGAGCAGTACTTC. Translation gives CASSPIRGRPPYEQYF.

The V and J genes are TRBV5-8 and TRBJ2-3, with D possibly being TRBD1 (5 bases). V gave up 1 base and J gave up 3 bases, with 12 bases separating them. Germline CDR1 and CDR2: SGHTS and YDEGEE. The CDR3 has 15 residues. Here the CDR3 DNA reads TGTGCCAGCAGCTTGTTTCAGGGAAGGACAGATACGCAGTATTTT. The encoded protein is CASSLFQGRTDTQYF.

V and J are TRBV6-5 and TRBJ2-7; the D is unclear. The germline V gene has CDR1 MNHEY and CDR2 SVGAGI. The V gene lost 0 bases and the J gene lost 0 bases, with 12 bases spanning the gap. CDR3 length equals 16 residues. The CDR3 sequence is CASSYSTQRLSYEQYF. For the CDR3, the DNA is TGTGCCAGCAGTTACTCGACGCAGCGCCTCTCCTACGAGCAGTACTTC.

V usage is TRBV10-3 and J usage is TRBJ2-1; D is unclear. Germline CDR1 is ENHRY and CDR2 is SYGVKD. Trimming cost V 0 bases and J 0 bases, with 12 bases left between them. The CDR3 runs 17 residues. The CDR3 DNA reads TGTGCCATCAGTGAGTCTGCCAGGCAGAGCTCCTACAATGAGCAGTTCTTC. This sequence encodes CAISESARQSSYNEQFF.